Below, 29 T cell receptor beta chains from the same sample are listed, as sequenced in a study of cytomegalovirus exposure and HLA in healthy donors. This table comes from immunoSEQ multiplex PCR, and its TCRdb copy is limited to in-frame clones, with some not included. The table has around 190,000 clones, 86% seen once; the top ten hold about 1.5%. The sequencing sample was made of PBMCs. These TCRs come from a woman under 30 in good health and CMV-seronegative.

The chain links TRBV4-1 to TRBJ2-7, with TRBD2 identical over 11 bases. Germline-derived CDR1 and CDR2 are MGHRA and YSYEKL. After removal of 5 bases from V and 5 bases from J, the junction contained 17 bases not matched to a gene. The CDR3 covers 18 residues. The CDR3 loop reads CASSSRTGRTSGSHEQYF. The CDR3 DNA reads as TGCGCCAGCAGCTCAAGAACCGGGCGGACTAGCGGGTCCCACGAGCAGTACTTC.

The count of this clone is one. This chain links TRBV29-1 with TRBJ1-1, with 8 bases lining up with TRBD1. The V gene end was trimmed by 6 bases and the J gene end by 2 bases; junction bases not matched to a gene: 17. Germline-derived CDR1 and CDR2 are SQVTM and ANQGSEA. The CDR3 sequence is 17 residues long. CDR3 region: CSVGGSGQVNINTEAFF. The CDR3 DNA reads as TGCAGCGTCGGGGGTTCGGGACAGGTTAACATTAACACTGAAGCTTTCTTT.

V is TRBV5-8 and J is TRBJ1-5, with D possibly being TRBD1 (5 bases). Germline lookup yields CDR1 SGHTS and CDR2 YDEGEE. The ends were cut back, 4 bases at V and 3 bases at J, with 17 bases in the middle. The CDR3 consists of 16 residues. In nucleotides, the CDR3 is TGTGCCAGCAGCCCCGGGGGGTTAGGGCCCAATCAGCCCCAGCATTTT. Translation gives CASSPGGLGPNQPQHF.

V gene TRBV9 combines with J gene TRBJ2-3, with D unresolved. Trimming took off 0 bases at V and 3 bases at J, with 8 bases between the two ends. CDR3 length equals 14 residues. Germline lookup yields CDR1 SGDLS and CDR2 YYNGEE. The CDR3 here is CASSVVATTDTQYF. The CDR3, as DNA: TGTGCCAGCAGCGTAGTGGCGACTACAGATACGCAGTATTTT.

The rearrangement joins TRBV4-1 to TRBJ2-6; TRBD2 might be the D (5 bases). Trimming took 4 bases from V and 0 from J, leaving 19 bases between them. The CDR3 sequence is 19 residues long. CDR1 and CDR2 from the germline V gene are MGHRA and YSYEKL. CDR3 nucleotides: TGCGCCAGCAGCCCGGGGATTCTGAGGCAAAGCTCTGGGGCCAACGTCCTGACTTTC. Residues: CASSPGILRQSSGANVLTF.

V gene TRBV13 combines with J gene TRBJ2-3; perhaps TRBD2 as D (6 bases). This CDR3 contains 15 residues. Germline loops: CDR1 PRHDT, CDR2 FYEKMQ (reference sequence). The ends were cut back, 1 base at V and 6 bases at J, with 14 bases in the middle. For the CDR3, the DNA is TGTGCCAGCAGCTTAGAGCGTGCGGGGACGGATACGCAGTATTTT. It translates to CASSLERAGTDTQYF.

The genes are TRBV9 and TRBJ2-5, with D perhaps TRBD1 (8 bases). V was shortened by 2 bases and J by 1 base, with 12 bases between the two germline ends. Germline V gene data show CDR1 as SGDLS and CDR2 as YYNGEE. The CDR3 is 15 amino acids. For the CDR3, the DNA is TGTGCCAGCAGCGTGGGAGGGACAGGCCAAGAGACCCAGTACTTC. Translation: CASSVGGTGQETQYF.

The chain has TRBV11-2 and TRBJ2-7; a weak D match, TRBD1 (6 bases). Germline loops: CDR1 SGHAT, CDR2 FQNNGV. The CDR3 spans 14 residues. V dropped 5 bases and J dropped 4 bases, with 15 bases sitting between them. The CDR3 sequence: CASSEVWQGYEQYF. CDR3 nucleotides: TGTGCCAGCAGCGAGGTGTGGCAGGGGTACGAGCAGTACTTC.

The V and J genes are TRBV6-5 and TRBJ2-2; D is perhaps TRBD2 (5 bases). Trimming left V 2 bases short and J 5 bases short, with 15 bases between. CDR3 length: 16 residues. The V gene's germline CDR1 is MNHEY and CDR2 SVGAGI. The CDR3 region is CASSYQELSGTGELFF. Here the CDR3 DNA reads TGTGCCAGCAGTTACCAAGAACTGTCGGGGACCGGGGAGCTGTTTTTT.

The chain is built from TRBV19 and TRBJ2-2; TRBD2 matches 7 bases. CDR3 length equals 17 residues. In germline, CDR1 is LNHDA, CDR2 SQIVND (reference sequence). V dropped 3 bases and J dropped 4; count of bases not matched to a gene: 11. The CDR3 DNA reads TGTGCCAGTAGTATTGGGACTACCGGTAGTGCCACCGGGGAGCTGTTTTTT. Protein: CASSIGTTGSATGELFF.

Only one count was recorded for this clone. This chain connects TRBV28 to TRBJ1-4, with unresolved D. This CDR3 comprises 15 residues. Trimming took 7 bases from V and 4 from J, leaving 16 bases between them. Germline V gene sequence: CDR1 MDHEN, CDR2 SYDVKM. As DNA, the CDR3 is TGTGCCAGCACACCGTTACAGAACCGTAATGAAAAACTGTTTTTT. Protein: CASTPLQNRNEKLFF.

The genes are TRBV19 and TRBJ1-5, with a weak D call TRBD1 (6 bases). CDR3 length equals 14 residues. V was shortened by 5 bases and J by 5 bases, with 13 bases between the two germline ends. The germline V gene has CDR1 LNHDA and CDR2 SQIVND (reference sequence). The CDR3 here is CASSPQWGHQPQHF. CDR3 nucleotides: TGTGCCAGTAGTCCCCAATGGGGGCATCAGCCCCAGCATTTT.

The V gene is TRBV9, the J gene TRBJ2-1; D is possibly TRBD2 (6 bases). Germline V gives CDR1 SGDLS, CDR2 YYNGEE. The CDR3 loop spans 15 amino acids. Trimming took 6 bases from V and 5 from J, leaving 18 bases between them. CDR3 region: CASTLRRDNDNEQFF. In DNA, the CDR3 is TGTGCCAGCACCTTAAGGCGGGATAATGACAATGAGCAGTTCTTC.

The rearrangement uses TRBV7-2 and TRBJ1-2; D possibly corresponds to TRBD1 (6 bases). CDR3 length equals 14 residues. Germline CDR1 SGHTA, CDR2 FQGNSA. The V gene lost 3 bases and the J gene lost 2 bases, with 10 bases spanning the gap. For the CDR3, the DNA is TGTGCCAGCAGCTTTAGGACAGCCAACTATGGCTACACCTTC. Translating it yields CASSFRTANYGYTF.

The count of this clone is one. The rearrangement links TRBV9 to TRBJ1-3, with 7 bases aligning to TRBD1. CDR3 length: 15 amino acids. Germline V gene data show CDR1 as SGDLS and CDR2 as YYNGEE. The ends lost 4 bases at V and 3 bases at J; junction bases unmatched: 7. The CDR3 sequence: CASSQEGAGGNTIYF. The CDR3 DNA reads as TGTGCCAGCAGCCAAGAGGGGGCTGGTGGAAACACCATATATTTT. Full variable domain (rest looked up from reference TRBV9 and TRBJ1-3): DSGVTQTPKHLITATGQRVTLRCSPRSGDLSVYWYQQSLDQGLQFLIQYYNGEERAKGNILERFSAQQFPDLHSELNLSSLELGDSALYFCASSQEGAGGNTIYFGEGSWLTVV.

The rearrangement uses TRBV5-6 and TRBJ2-5, with no clear D. CDR3 length equals 11 residues. Germline V gene sequence: CDR1 SGHDT, CDR2 YYEEEE. The ends were cut back, 0 bases at V and 7 bases at J, with 4 bases in the middle. The CDR3 nucleotides are TGTGCCAGCAGCTTGGCCGGGACCCAGTACTTC. Translation: CASSLAGTQYF.

The chain is built from TRBV4-2 and TRBJ1-2, with TRBD1 matching 7 bases. The ends lost 7 bases at V and 4 bases at J; junction bases unmatched: 12. Germline V gene lookup returns CDR1 LGHNA and CDR2 YNFKEQ. This CDR3 comprises 15 residues. CDR3 loop: CASTMEQGPLYGYTF. CDR3 in DNA: TGTGCCAGCACAATGGAACAGGGGCCACTCTATGGCTACACCTTC.

This clone was picked up a small number of times. The rearrangement joins TRBV16 to TRBJ2-7, with D possibly matching TRBD1 (7 bases). With 5 bases removed from V and 3 bases from J, the gap between germline ends came to 14 bases. The CDR3 is 14 residues long. Germline CDR1 reads KGHSY; CDR2 reads FQNENV. The CDR3 sequence is CASSDQGGSYEQYF. CDR3 DNA sequence: TGTGCCAGCAGCGATCAGGGGGGTAGCTACGAGCAGTACTTC. Complete variable domain (other parts from reference TRBV16 and TRBJ2-7): GEEVAQTPKHLVRGEGQKAKLYCAPIKGHSYVFWYQQVLKNEFKFLISFQNENVFDETGMPKERFSAKCLPNSPCSLEIQATKLEDSAVYFCASSDQGGSYEQYFGPGTRLTVT.

The chain recombines TRBV7-6 with TRBJ2-7, with 11 bases matching TRBD2. V shed 5 bases and J 2 bases; nucleotides not matched to a gene: 5. Germline CDR1 is SGHVS and CDR2 is FNYEAQ. The CDR3 consists of 15 residues. CDR3 sequence: CASSHPLAGAYEQYF. The CDR3 DNA sequence: TGTGCCAGCAGCCACCCACTAGCGGGAGCCTACGAGCAGTACTTC.

This rearrangement joins TRBV5-1 to TRBJ2-3; 12 bases agree with TRBD2. The V and J ends lost 4 bases and 6 bases, in that order; junction bases with no gene match: 6. CDR1 is SGHRS and CDR2 is YFSETQ in the germline V gene. The CDR3 loop spans 15 amino acids. This chain's CDR3 is CASSRLAGEGDTQYF. The CDR3 region has the DNA TGCGCCAGCAGCCGACTAGCGGGAGAGGGGGATACGCAGTATTTT.

This clone has a handful of counts. The chain couples TRBV5-1 to TRBJ2-1, with TRBD2 matching 9 bases. V trimming: 0 bases; J trimming: 8 bases; junction bases outside the gene matches: 3. The CDR3 is 14 residues long. The germline V gene encodes CDR1 SGHRS and CDR2 YFSETQ. The CDR3 is CASSLGTSVHEQFF. The CDR3 coding sequence is TGCGCCAGCAGCTTGGGGACTAGCGTCCATGAGCAGTTCTTC. Based on the CDR3 plus reference TRBV5-1 and TRBJ2-1, the full variable domain is KAGVTQTPRYLIKTRGQQVTLSCSPISGHRSVSWYQQTPGQGLQFLFEYFSETQRNKGNFPGRFSGRQFSNSRSEMNVSTLELGDSALYLCASSLGTSVHEQFFGPGTRLTVL.

This chain connects TRBV18 to TRBJ2-1, with 12 bases aligning to TRBD1. This CDR3 region has 17 residues. Looked up from germline, CDR1 is KGHSH and CDR2 is LQKENI. V dropped 1 base and J dropped 3; count of bases not matched to a gene: 4. As DNA, the CDR3 is TGTGCCAGCTCACCACGGGGACAGGGGGCTTTCTACAATGAGCAGTTCTTC. Encoded protein: CASSPRGQGAFYNEQFF. Based on the CDR3 plus reference TRBV18 and TRBJ2-1, the full variable domain is NAGVMQNPRHLVRRRGQEARLRCSPMKGHSHVYWYRQLPEEGLKFMVYLQKENIIDESGMPKERFSAEFPKEGPSILRIQQVVRGDSAAYFCASSPRGQGAFYNEQFFGPGTRLTVL.

This clone has only a few counts. V usage is TRBV6-1 and J usage is TRBJ1-5; no clear D. Germline V lookup: CDR1 MNHNS, CDR2 SASEGT. CDR3 length: 13 residues. Deletions cut 1 base from V and 7 bases from J, with 8 bases between. CDR3 DNA: TGTGCCAGCAGTGAAGTCGAGGGCCAGCCCCAGCATTTT. Encoded protein: CASSEVEGQPQHF.

The genes are TRBV19 and TRBJ1-1; D is unclear. This CDR3 spans 13 amino acids. CDR1 is LNHDA, CDR2 SQIVND, per germline (reference sequence). V was shortened by 5 bases and J by 0 bases, with 7 bases between the two germline ends. The CDR3 spells CASSRVLNTEAFF. CDR3 nucleotide sequence: TGTGCCAGTAGTCGGGTCCTGAACACTGAAGCTTTCTTT.

The chain is built from TRBV5-1 and TRBJ1-1; D is perhaps TRBD1 (6 bases). Germline CDR1 SGHRS, CDR2 YFSETQ. The CDR3 contains 13 residues. V dropped 1 base and J dropped 4 bases, with 8 bases sitting between them. CDR3 nucleotide sequence: TGCGCCAGCAGCTTGAAAGGGGGCACTGAAGCTTTCTTT. Amino acid sequence: CASSLKGGTEAFF.

Many counts were recorded for this clone. This rearrangement joins TRBV5-6 to TRBJ2-1; 8 positions match TRBD2. The CDR3 spans 17 residues. V lost 2 bases, J lost 5 bases, and 12 bases stayed unmatched. Per the germline V gene, CDR1 is SGHDT and CDR2 is YYEEEE. The CDR3 coding sequence is TGTGCCAGCAGCTTCTTCGGGAGGGGGGTTTTGAACAATGAGCAGTTCTTC. Amino acid sequence: CASSFFGRGVLNNEQFF.

This sequence joins TRBV7-9 and TRBJ1-2; a possible D gene is TRBD1 (5 bases). The CDR3 loop spans 13 amino acids. The germline V gene encodes CDR1 SEHNR and CDR2 FQNEAQ (reference sequence). V was shortened by 3 bases and J by 4 bases, with 9 bases between the two germline ends. DNA of the CDR3: TGTGCCAGCAGCTTGGTGGGGCCCTATGGCTACACCTTC. This encodes CASSLVGPYGYTF.

The chain is built from TRBV27 and TRBJ1-1, with D possibly being TRBD1 (6 bases). The CDR3 loop spans 14 amino acids. With 4 bases removed from V and 1 base from J, the gap between germline ends came to 10 bases. Germline V gene sequence: CDR1 MNHEY, CDR2 SMNVEV (reference sequence). CDR3 nucleotide sequence: TGTGCCAGCAGTTGGGACACTACGAACACTGAAGCTTTCTTT. Translation gives CASSWDTTNTEAFF.

The V gene is TRBV28, the J gene TRBJ1-5; 7 bases are a match to TRBD1. The CDR3 length is 16 residues. The V segment lost 6 bases and the J segment 3 bases; nucleotides outside the gene matches: 11. CDR1 is MDHEN, CDR2 SYDVKM, per germline. Here the CDR3 reads CASSKTGATSNQPQHF. The DNA for the CDR3 is TGTGCCAGCAGCAAAACAGGGGCCACATCCAATCAGCCCCAGCATTTT.